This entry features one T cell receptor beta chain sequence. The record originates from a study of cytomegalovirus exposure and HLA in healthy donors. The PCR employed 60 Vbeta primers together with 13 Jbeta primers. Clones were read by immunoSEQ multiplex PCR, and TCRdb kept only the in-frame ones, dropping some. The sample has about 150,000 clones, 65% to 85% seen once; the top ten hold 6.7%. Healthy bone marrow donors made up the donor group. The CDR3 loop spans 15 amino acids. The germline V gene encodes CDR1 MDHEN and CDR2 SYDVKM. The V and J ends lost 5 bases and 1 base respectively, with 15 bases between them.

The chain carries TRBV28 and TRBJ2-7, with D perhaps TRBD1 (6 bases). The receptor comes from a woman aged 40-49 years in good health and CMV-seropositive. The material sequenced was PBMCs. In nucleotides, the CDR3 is TGTGCCAGCAGTCTAGAAGCTACAGGGTCCTACGAGCAGTACTTC. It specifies CASSLEATGSYEQYF.